The T cell receptor beta chain described here comes from a study of blood T cell repertoires in COVID-19. Study background: Donors in the United States, Italy and Spain gave samples during acute or convalescent COVID-19. Sample material is recorded as cDNA or gDNA derived from T cells, B-cell-depleted T cells, or PBMCs.

This CDR3 contains 16 residues. Per germline, CDR1 SGHAT and CDR2 FQNNGV. V gave up 3 bases and J gave up 8 bases, with 19 bases separating them. Seattle patients were enrolled while actively infected and followed longitudinally. Authors' processing steps: For nucleated cells, counts were estimated from reference gene primer amplification. Profiled with immunoSEQ multiplex PCR; TCRdb holds only in-frame clones, not every one. V and J calls plus clone size are reproduced from that table; the DNA served to infer D and trimming. Among nearly 350,000 clones listed, about nine tenths were seen once. This TCR came from a woman between 50 and 59 years old with COVID-19, enrolled during active disease. The gene calls are TRBV11-2 and TRBJ1-4, with D perhaps matching TRBD1 (6 bases). Sequencing was done on a sample of peripheral blood. For the CDR3, the DNA is TGTGCCAGCAGCTTTGGGGCAACAGGGATCAGGGAAAAACTGTTTTTT. Translated, it gives CASSFGATGIREKLFF.